One and the same sample provided the 17 T cell receptor beta chains below, sequenced in a study of CD8+ T cells in alopecia areata. Noted treatment: oral pan-JAK inhibitor, 5-10 mg twice daily. Following extraction, RNA underwent reverse transcription to cDNA, which served as the sequencing template. Libraries were prepared by immunoSEQ multiplex PCR; TCRdb keeps only in-frame clonotypes and omits some of them. The profile shows some 180,000 clones, approximately 49% of them singletons. The starting material was CD8+ T cells sorted from blood, obtained at approximately week 51, from a patient treated with tofacitinib. These receptors came from a human donor with alopecia areata.

This clone has more than one count but fewer than ten. J is TRBJ2-7 and V is TRBV6-5, with D perhaps being TRBD1 or TRBD2 (6 bases each). Germline V lookup: CDR1 MNHEY, CDR2 SVGAGI. The CDR3 length is 15 residues. The germline V and J ends were trimmed by 4 bases and 5 bases, with 18 bases remaining between them. In DNA, the CDR3 is TGTGCCAGCAGTTGGTTTTCCGGGGGCGTCGACGAGCAGTACTTC. Protein product: CASSWFSGGVDEQYF.

This clone was seen a handful of times. The rearrangement links TRBV27 to TRBJ2-5; maybe TRBD1 (5 bases). The CDR3 consists of 14 residues. CDR1 and CDR2 (germline): MNHEY, SMNVEV (reference sequence). V lost 2 bases and J 5 bases, leaving 12 bases between the germline ends. The CDR3 spells CASSLAGLGETQYF. CDR3 in DNA: TGTGCCAGCAGTTTAGCAGGGTTAGGGGAGACCCAGTACTTC.

The V call is TRBV7-8, the J call TRBJ2-1; 7 bases map to TRBD2. Germline CDR1 is SGHVS and CDR2 is FQNEAQ. J gave up 4 bases and V 0 bases, and 9 bases lay outside the gene matches. The CDR3 totals 17 residues. CDR3 amino acids: CASSLARVAGDYNEQFF. In DNA, the CDR3 is TGTGCCAGCAGCTTAGCTAGGGTGGCGGGAGATTACAATGAGCAGTTCTTC. The full variable domain, in which reference TRBV7-8 and TRBJ2-1 provide the parts outside the CDR3, is GAGVSQSPRYKVAKRGQDVALRCDPISGHVSLFWYQQALGQGPEFLTYFQNEAQLDKSGLPSDRFFAERPEGSVSTLKIQRTQQEDSAVYLCASSLARVAGDYNEQFFGPGTRLTVL.

In its sample, this clone was seen a few times. This chain connects TRBV7-8 to TRBJ2-5, with D possibly being TRBD1 (6 bases). The CDR3 extends over 20 amino acids. V dropped 7 bases and J dropped 4 bases, with 34 bases sitting between them. Germline CDR1 SGHVS, CDR2 FQNEAQ. CDR3: CASTYPPHLTVTGYRETQYF. The CDR3 DNA reads as TGTGCCAGCACCTATCCCCCCCACTTGACAGTAACAGGGTATAGAGAGACCCAGTACTTC.

The chain has TRBV5-1 and TRBJ2-5; D possibly uses TRBD1 or TRBD2 (6 bases each). The CDR3 covers 16 residues. The V gene's germline CDR1 is SGHRS and CDR2 YFSETQ. V was cut by 4 bases and J by 1 base, with 17 bases left in between. This CDR3 reads CASSLAAGQSQETQYF. For the CDR3, the DNA is TGCGCCAGCAGCCTAGCCGCGGGACAATCCCAAGAGACCCAGTACTTC.

This chain uses TRBV5-6 with TRBJ1-6, with a tentative D call TRBD1 (5 bases). V shed 0 bases and J shed 5 bases, with 6 bases lying between them. The CDR3 has 14 amino acids. Germline V gene sequence: CDR1 SGHDT, CDR2 YYEEEE. CDR3 DNA: TGTGCCAGCAGCTTGGTGGGGGATAATTCACCCCTCCACTTT. As protein: CASSLVGDNSPLHF. Full variable domain (remainder filled in from reference TRBV5-6 and TRBJ1-6): DAGVTQSPTHLIKTRGQQVTLRCSPKSGHDTVSWYQQALGQGPQFIFQYYEEEERQRGNFPDRFSGHQFPNYSSELNVNALLLGDSALYLCASSLVGDNSPLHFGNGTRLTVT.

The V gene is TRBV29-1, the J gene TRBJ2-7; the D gene is possibly TRBD2 (5 bases). CDR1 is SQVTM and CDR2 is ANQGSEA in the germline V gene. Trimming shortened V by 7 bases and J by 0 bases, and 13 bases separated the two germline ends. The CDR3 has 13 amino acids. The CDR3 loop reads CSAGGGDSYEQYF. For the CDR3, the DNA is TGCAGCGCCGGAGGCGGTGACTCCTACGAGCAGTACTTC.

The rearrangement links TRBV11-3 to TRBJ2-1, with D maybe TRBD1 (6 bases). Trimming took 4 bases from V and 7 from J, leaving 11 bases between them. The CDR3 contains 13 residues. The germline gives CDR1 SGHNT, CDR2 YENEEA. The CDR3 region has the DNA TGTGCCAGCAGCTCGAACCAGGGGAATGAGCAGTTCTTC. Translation: CASSSNQGNEQFF.

V is TRBV10-3 and J is TRBJ2-7, with a tentative D call TRBD1 (5 bases). Germline values: CDR1 ENHRY, CDR2 SYGVKD. The CDR3 contains 13 residues. Trimming took 8 bases from V and 1 from J, leaving 12 bases between them. The CDR3 DNA reads as TGTGCCATCTCGCCCGACAGTTCCTACGAGCAGTACTTC. It yields the protein CAISPDSSYEQYF.

CDR3 region: CASSTGTGIFQPQHF. The CDR3 DNA sequence: TGTGCCAGCTCAACCGGGACAGGGATATTTCAGCCCCAGCATTTT. The chain recombines TRBV18 with TRBJ1-5, with 9 bases lining up with TRBD1. J was trimmed by 6 bases and V by 5 bases; bases with no gene match: 8. The germline V gene encodes CDR1 KGHSH and CDR2 LQKENI. This CDR3 has 15 amino acids.

The chain joins TRBV19 to TRBJ1-1, with D hard to call. The V and J ends lost 7 bases and 5 bases respectively, with 14 bases between them. Germline V gene lookup returns CDR1 LNHDA and CDR2 SQIVND (reference sequence). The CDR3 contains 13 residues. The CDR3 protein is CASMMGAWTEAFF. CDR3 sequence (DNA): TGTGCCAGTATGATGGGCGCCTGGACTGAAGCTTTCTTT.

The chain employs TRBV11-2 and TRBJ2-1, with 8 positions matching TRBD1. This CDR3 region has 15 residues. Germline V gene sequence: CDR1 SGHAT, CDR2 FQNNGV. V was pared by 3 bases and J by 5 bases, with 6 bases of the junction left unmatched. Here the CDR3 DNA reads TGTGCCAGCAGCTTTAGCAGGGGGCTGGACAATGAGCAGTTCTTC. Translated: CASSFSRGLDNEQFF.

The CDR3 reads CASSLGTNPSLAKNIQYF. Written as DNA, the CDR3 is TGTGCCAGCAGCTTAGGGACAAACCCTTCGCTAGCCAAAAACATTCAGTACTTC. The chain is built from TRBV7-4 and TRBJ2-4, with a tentative D call TRBD1 (5 bases). This CDR3 is built from 18 residues. Germline V gene lookup returns CDR1 SGHVT and CDR2 SQSDAQ. V was trimmed by 1 base and J by 0 bases, leaving 16 bases between them.

This chain uses TRBV27 with TRBJ1-1; TRBD1 agrees at 9 bases. V lost 11 bases and J lost 5; bases outside the gene matches: 9. The CDR3 spans 13 residues. Germline CDR1 MNHEY, CDR2 SMNVEV (reference sequence). CDR3 amino acids: CAGNRGRRTEAFF. For the CDR3, the DNA is TGTGCCGGGAACAGGGGGCGCCGGACTGAAGCTTTCTTT.

This chain links TRBV15 with TRBJ1-5, with unresolved D. Trimming stripped 0 bases from V and 7 bases from J, with 10 bases between. This CDR3 is 14 amino acids long. CDR1 LNHNV and CDR2 YYDKDF come from the germline V gene (reference sequence). The DNA of the CDR3 is TGTGCCACCAGCAGAGATGGTGAGGACCAGCCCCAGCATTTT. It encodes CATSRDGEDQPQHF.

This clone was seen more than once but under ten times. The chain couples TRBV2 to TRBJ2-1, with D possibly being TRBD1 (5 bases). Germline CDR1 is SNHLY and CDR2 is FYNNEI. Trimming left V 7 bases short and J 8 bases short, with 21 bases between. The length of the CDR3 is 15 residues. The DNA of the CDR3 is TGTGCCAGCATGGACCCGGACAAGGGTCGCGATGAGCAGTTCTTC. Translation gives CASMDPDKGRDEQFF.

The J gene is TRBJ2-5, the V gene TRBV13; 10 bases are a match to TRBD2. Germline-derived CDR1 and CDR2 are PRHDT and FYEKMQ (reference sequence). This CDR3 is 15 amino acids long. With 4 bases clipped from V and 1 base from J, the junction kept 3 bases outside the gene matches. CDR3 bases: TGTGCCAGCAGCTCGAGGACTAGCGGCCAAGAGACCCAGTACTTC. This encodes CASSSRTSGQETQYF.